This T cell receptor (beta chain) was documented in a study of cytomegalovirus exposure and HLA in healthy donors. Amplification used 60 Vbeta primers and 13 Jbeta primers. The method was immunoSEQ multiplex PCR; TCRdb's version includes in-frame clones alone and lacks a portion of them. The table lists about 83,000 clones, roughly 75% of them singletons. The sample taken for sequencing was PBMCs. This receptor was identified in a man aged 60 to 69 in good health and CMV-seronegative.

The CDR3 loop is CASSVGSMNTEAFF. CDR3 bases: TGTGCCAGCAGCGTTGGTAGCATGAACACTGAAGCTTTCTTT. The V call is TRBV9, the J call TRBJ1-1; D is ambiguous. Trimming took 2 bases from V and 0 from J, leaving 8 bases between them. The germline V gene has CDR1 SGDLS and CDR2 YYNGEE. The CDR3 spans 14 residues.